A single sample is the source of the 21 T cell receptor beta chains below, sequenced in a study of beta chain features in type 1 diabetes. Investigators reverse transcribed all isolated RNA, so they sequenced expressed TCRB transcripts. Sequencing was performed with immunoSEQ multiplex PCR; in TCRdb, only in-frame clones are kept and a portion is missing. Here the sample spans 150,000 or so clones, around 10% being singletons. The specimen sequenced was central memory CD4+ T cells from blood. These TCRs come from a man younger than 30 in good health.

This chain links TRBV30 with TRBJ2-3; 11 nucleotides align to TRBD2. V was pared by 6 bases and J by 6 bases, with 5 bases of the junction left unmatched. The CDR3 has 13 residues. The germline CDR1 and CDR2 sequences are GTSNPN and SVGIG (reference sequence). The CDR3 is CACRLAGPDTQYF. In nucleotides, the CDR3 is TGTGCCTGCCGACTAGCGGGGCCGGATACGCAGTATTTT.

This clone was recorded a few times. The rearrangement links TRBV7-2 to TRBJ2-1, with 10 positions matching TRBD1. V was clipped by 4 bases and J by 3 bases; unmatched bases: 3. The length of the CDR3 is 15 residues. Germline assignment: CDR1 SGHTA and CDR2 FQGNSA. The CDR3 sequence: CASSSDRGIYNEQFF. The CDR3, as DNA: TGTGCCAGCAGCTCGGACAGGGGGATCTACAATGAGCAGTTCTTC.

The genes are TRBV30 and TRBJ1-6, with D uncertain. Germline CDR1 and CDR2: GTSNPN and SVGIG (reference sequence). Trimming took 2 bases from V and 10 from J, leaving 6 bases between them. This CDR3 is 11 amino acids long. The chain's CDR3 is CAWSLRSPLHF. The CDR3 DNA sequence: TGTGCCTGGAGTTTGCGATCACCCCTCCACTTT.

This clone has more than one count but fewer than ten. The chain employs TRBV21-1 and TRBJ1-1; the table assigns TRBD1, which was not confirmed against the DNA. TRBV21-1 is assigned pseudogene status. The length of the CDR3 is 17 residues. This CDR3 reads CASSKVRVDRGPSEAFF. In nucleotides, the CDR3 is TGTGCCAGCAGCAAAGTTAGAGTTGACAGGGGTCCTTCTGAAGCTTTCTTT.

This clone was counted only a few times. The CDR3 nucleotides are TGTGCCAGTAGTATCGGGAGGGTTAACTATGGCTACACCTTC. It codes for CASSIGRVNYGYTF. This chain joins TRBV19 and TRBJ1-2; D is unclear. CDR1 is LNHDA, CDR2 SQIVND, per germline (reference sequence). Trimming took off 3 bases at V and 1 base at J, with 9 bases between the two ends. The CDR3 covers 14 residues.

The chain joins TRBV28 to TRBJ2-7; either TRBD1 or TRBD2 may supply D (5 bases each). The CDR3 is made up of 16 amino acids. The germline V and J ends were trimmed by 6 bases and 0 bases, with 18 bases remaining between them. CDR1 and CDR2 from the germline V gene are MDHEN and SYDVKM. CDR3 nucleotides: TGTGCCAGCAGGCCCCCGGGGCAGGGCCCCTCCTACGAGCAGTACTTC. This encodes CASRPPGQGPSYEQYF.

In its sample, this clone was seen many times. This chain joins TRBV18 and TRBJ2-7; 10 bases align to TRBD2. In germline, CDR1 is KGHSH, CDR2 LQKENI. The V segment lost 7 bases and the J segment 5 bases; nucleotides outside the gene matches: 8. The CDR3 sequence is 14 residues long. The CDR3 is CASLQREGHHEQYF. The DNA for the CDR3 is TGTGCCAGCTTGCAGCGGGAGGGCCACCACGAGCAGTACTTC.

The V gene is TRBV18, the J gene TRBJ2-7; D is unresolved. V lost 6 bases to trimming and J lost 1 base, with 13 bases between them. The CDR3 sequence is 14 residues long. CDR1 is KGHSH, CDR2 LQKENI, per germline. The CDR3 nucleotides read TGTGCCAGCTCTTGGTCCGTTTCGTCCTACGAGCAGTACTTC. It yields the protein CASSWSVSSYEQYF.

This clone was picked up a small number of times. This rearrangement joins TRBV5-4 to TRBJ2-1, with D hard to call. The germline V gene has CDR1 SGHNT and CDR2 YYREEE (reference sequence). This CDR3 comprises 15 residues. The V end was cut by 4 bases, the J end by 6 bases, with 17 bases between. The CDR3 bases are TGTGCCAGCAGCCAAGATAGGGCTAGAGGCAATGAGCAGTTCTTC. Protein: CASSQDRARGNEQFF.

This clone was observed a handful of times. V is TRBV25-1 and J is TRBJ2-3; D is tentatively TRBD1 or TRBD2 (5 bases each). V was cut by 4 bases and J by 6 bases, with 14 bases left in between. This CDR3 comprises 14 residues. CDR1 MGHDK and CDR2 SYGVNS come from the germline V gene. CDR3 region: CASSGRDPLDTQYF. CDR3 nucleotide sequence: TGTGCCAGCAGTGGCCGGGACCCCCTCGATACGCAGTATTTT.

As regards this clone: In the same sample, other DNA sequences code for this CDR3. The rearrangement links TRBV7-2 to TRBJ2-3, with D hard to call. Per germline, CDR1 SGHTA and CDR2 FQGNSA. This CDR3 comprises 14 residues. V lost 1 base and J 3 bases, leaving 8 bases between the germline ends. The CDR3 coding sequence is TGTGCCAGCAGCTTAGTTGTAGGGACAGATACGCAGTATTTT. This encodes CASSLVVGTDTQYF.

In its sample, this clone was seen many times. The V gene is TRBV30, the J gene TRBJ1-2; D uncertain. The V gene lost 0 bases and the J gene lost 2 bases, with 7 bases spanning the gap. This CDR3 has 13 amino acids. Germline V gene sequence: CDR1 GTSNPN, CDR2 SVGIG (reference sequence). The chain's CDR3 is CAWSVFRNYGYTF. The CDR3 DNA is TGTGCCTGGAGTGTCTTCCGCAACTATGGCTACACCTTC.

The chain joins TRBV6-6 to TRBJ1-1; TRBD1 matches at 8 bases. The germline V gene has CDR1 MNHNY and CDR2 SVGAGI (reference sequence). J lost 11 bases, V lost 6 bases, and 5 bases had no gene match. The CDR3 spans 11 residues. The CDR3 bases are TGTGCCAGCAGGACCCAGGGGGCGGCTTTCTTT. Protein: CASRTQGAAFF.

The rearrangement joins TRBV9 to TRBJ2-3; no definite D call. V lost 0 bases, J lost 0 bases, and 8 bases lay in between. Per the germline V gene, CDR1 is SGDLS and CDR2 is YYNGEE. The CDR3 length is 15 residues. The CDR3 protein is CASSVGPISTDTQYF. CDR3 DNA sequence: TGTGCCAGCAGCGTAGGCCCAATAAGCACAGATACGCAGTATTTT.

This clone showed up just a few times. This chain uses TRBV4-1 with TRBJ2-7, with TRBD1 matching 8 bases. The germline V gene encodes CDR1 MGHRA and CDR2 YSYEKL. V lost 8 bases to trimming and J lost 6 bases; unmatched junction nucleotides: 15. The CDR3 runs to 15 residues. The CDR3 is CASGMQGAQEREQYF. The CDR3 DNA reads TGCGCCAGCGGAATGCAGGGGGCCCAGGAGCGCGAGCAGTACTTC.

This clone turned up a few times. The rearrangement links TRBV10-3 to TRBJ2-7, with a weak D call TRBD2 (6 bases). V lost 2 bases and J lost 6, with 11 bases in between. This CDR3 comprises 13 residues. CDR1 ENHRY and CDR2 SYGVKD come from the germline V gene. The CDR3 reads CAISEGLLLEQYF. CDR3 nucleotide sequence: TGTGCCATCAGTGAGGGACTACTGCTCGAGCAGTACTTC.

This clone was found a few times. V is TRBV29-1 and J is TRBJ2-2; 7 bases line up with TRBD1. V was clipped by 1 base and J by 7 bases; unmatched bases: 3. This CDR3 is 13 amino acids long. The germline gives CDR1 SQVTM, CDR2 ANQGSEA. CDR3 DNA sequence: TGCAGCGTTGAAGGGCAGGGGGTCGGGGAGCTGTTTTTT. Protein: CSVEGQGVGELFF.

This clone turned up a few times. The chain is built from TRBV4-2 and TRBJ2-7; D not certain. The V gene's germline CDR1 is LGHNA and CDR2 YNFKEQ. Trimming pared 1 base from V and 1 base from J, leaving 2 bases between. The CDR3 extends over 12 amino acids. The CDR3 nucleotides are TGTGCCAGCAGCCAAGGATCCTACGAGCAGTACTTC. Protein product: CASSQGSYEQYF.

This clone was counted only a few times. Other nucleotide sequences from this sample produce the same CDR3. This chain connects TRBV28 to TRBJ1-1; 7 bases are a match to TRBD1. Trimming took 5 bases from V and 2 from J; bases not matched to a gene: 8. This CDR3 spans 15 amino acids. CDR1 is MDHEN, CDR2 SYDVKM, per germline. The chain's CDR3 is CASSRRGGGNTEAFF. CDR3 DNA: TGTGCCAGCAGTCGACGAGGGGGCGGTAACACTGAAGCTTTCTTT.

The chain couples TRBV4-2 to TRBJ2-3; 8 nucleotides agree with TRBD2. The CDR3 runs to 19 residues. Germline loops: CDR1 LGHNA, CDR2 YNFKEQ. The junction had 15 bases not matched to a gene; V was cut back by 4 bases and J by 0 bases. CDR3 region: CASSPRGYSGVLSTDTQYF. The CDR3 bases are TGTGCCAGCAGCCCCCGAGGGTATAGCGGGGTTTTAAGCACAGATACGCAGTATTTT.

The rearrangement links TRBV29-1 to TRBJ1-5, with D unclear. The CDR3 is made up of 12 amino acids. The germline V and J ends were trimmed by 4 bases and 3 bases, with 7 bases remaining between them. Germline V gives CDR1 SQVTM, CDR2 ANQGSEA. DNA for the CDR3: TGCAGCGTTGCTGGTCTCAATCAGCCCCAGCATTTT. This sequence encodes CSVAGLNQPQHF.